This is a list of T cell receptor beta chains from one sample in a study of control samples from healthy donors and cancer patients. Here immunoSEQ multiplex PCR was the method, and the copy in TCRdb shows in-frame clones only, minus some. The repertoire has tens of thousands of clones, around 93% of them found once; the top ten carry roughly 0.9%. Material: PBMCs. These receptors originate from a man aged 30 to 39 with colorectal cancer. CDR3s include the opening cysteine and the closing phenylalanine or tryptophan. A D gene is named only where the DNA matches it firmly. Rows give clone size only sometimes, using once, few, many, or a class for an expanded clone.

TRBV5-1	TRBJ1-1	-	-	CASSSTTIRTEAFF	TGCGCCAGCAGCTCTACTACGATCCGTACTGAAGCTTTCTTT
TRBV18	TRBJ1-2	TRBD1	-	CASSPWDRGDGYTF	TGTGCCAGCTCACCATGGGACAGGGGCGATGGCTACACCTTC
TRBV24-1	TRBJ2-5	TRBD1	-	CATSDLQQGQETQYF	TGTGCCACCAGTGATTTGCAACAGGGGCAAGAGACCCAGTACTTC
TRBV19	TRBJ1-6	-	-	CASSLSSSFFGYTISPLHF	TGTGCCAGTAGCCTGTCCTCATCTTTTTTTGGGTATACTATTTCACCCCTCCACTTT
TRBV28	TRBJ1-2	-	-	CASSFGGRVDYGYTF	TGTGCCAGCAGTTTTGGGGGGCGCGTTGACTATGGCTACACCTTC
TRBV6-6	TRBJ1-3	-	once	CASSYELGSGNTIYF	TGTGCCAGCAGTTACGAACTAGGGTCCGGAAACACCATATATTTT
TRBV27	TRBJ1-2	TRBD1	-	CASSPSGQERANYGYTF	TGTGCCAGCAGCCCGTCGGGACAGGAGAGGGCTAACTATGGCTACACCTTC
TRBV6-5	TRBJ1-1	TRBD1	-	CASREGAGYEAFF	TGTGCCAGCAGGGAGGGGGCCGGTTATGAAGCTTTCTTT
TRBV12-3/TRBV12-4	TRBJ2-1	-	once	CASSWTANNEQFF	TGTGCCAGCAGTTGGACAGCAAACAATGAGCAGTTCTTC
TRBV5-4	TRBJ1-1	-	-	CASSLEIGSGTEAFF	TGTGCCAGCAGCTTGGAAATAGGGTCTGGCACTGAAGCTTTCTTT
TRBV6-6	TRBJ1-2	-	-	CASSYSPDGDYGYTF	TGTGCCAGCAGTTACTCTCCGGACGGTGATTATGGCTACACCTTC
TRBV19	TRBJ1-5	TRBD1	-	CASSPFDRANQPQHF	TGTGCCAGTAGTCCATTCGACAGGGCCAATCAGCCCCAGCATTTT
TRBV7-8	TRBJ2-3	-	-	CASSSLGDTQYF	TGTGCCAGCAGCTCCTTAGGAGATACGCAGTATTTT
TRBV2	TRBJ1-5	-	-	CASSEGFGRGVGQPQHF	TGTGCCAGCAGTGAGGGTTTTGGCAGGGGAGTTGGGCAGCCCCAGCATTTT
TRBV24-1	TRBJ1-5	TRBD1	-	CATSAATGGSNQPQHF	TGTGCCACCAGTGCCGCTACAGGGGGAAGCAATCAGCCCCAGCATTTT
TRBV10-2	TRBJ2-1	TRBD1	-	CASSEIDRGNEQFF	TGCGCCAGCAGTGAGATTGACAGGGGTAACGAGCAGTTCTTC
TRBV7-2	TRBJ1-3	-	-	CASSPLSSGGTGNTIYF	TGTGCCAGCAGCCCGCTCTCCTCCGGGGGAACTGGAAACACCATATATTTT
TRBV10-3	TRBJ2-7	-	-	CAISESGDYEQYF	TGTGCCATCAGTGAGTCCGGGGACTACGAGCAGTACTTC
TRBV5-4	TRBJ1-2	-	-	CASSLVGVIYGYTF	TGTGCCAGCAGCTTGGTCGGGGTAATCTATGGCTACACCTTC
TRBV7-2	TRBJ2-1	TRBD2	-	CASSPTQLAGGYNEQFF	TGTGCCAGCAGCCCCACCCAACTAGCGGGGGGGTACAATGAGCAGTTCTTC
TRBV10-2	TRBJ2-7	-	-	CASSDWGSSYEQYF	TGCGCCAGCAGTGATTGGGGGAGCTCCTACGAGCAGTACTTC
TRBV6-2/TRBV6-3	TRBJ2-7	TRBD1	-	CASSYSEWDRVYEQYF	TGTGCCAGCAGTTACTCGGAGTGGGACAGGGTCTACGAGCAGTACTTC
TRBV6-6	TRBJ2-1	-	-	CATRGRGRGLGNEQFF	TGTGCCACCCGAGGCAGAGGGCGGGGCCTTGGGAATGAGCAGTTCTTC
TRBV7-9	TRBJ1-1	-	-	CASSLEESRRLLANTEAFF	TGTGCCAGCAGCTTAGAGGAATCAAGGCGGCTCCTGGCGAACACTGAAGCTTTCTTT
TRBV4-3	TRBJ1-2	-	once	CASSQDFGGTYGYTF	TGCGCCAGCAGCCAAGATTTCGGGGGCACCTATGGCTACACCTTC
TRBV5-4	TRBJ1-1	TRBD1	-	CASKADRGPSEAFF	TGTGCCAGCAAGGCAGACAGGGGGCCCTCTGAAGCTTTCTTT
TRBV19	TRBJ2-1	TRBD1	-	CASSSRDSYNEQFF	TGTGCCAGTAGCAGCCGGGACAGTTACAATGAGCAGTTCTTC
TRBV5-1	TRBJ2-4	-	once	CASSPLGVAKNIQYF	TGCGCCAGCAGCCCTCTGGGAGTAGCCAAAAACATTCAGTACTTC
TRBV4-3	TRBJ1-1	TRBD1	once	CASSQEIIGTGARTEAFF	TGCGCCAGCAGCCAAGAGATAATTGGGACAGGGGCTAGGACTGAAGCTTTCTTT
TRBV2	TRBJ2-3	-	-	CASSRPIGSTDTQYF	TGTGCCAGCAGTCGGCCAATAGGGAGCACAGATACGCAGTATTTT
TRBV4-3	TRBJ1-5	-	-	CASSPGHRQNNQPQHF	TGCGCCAGCAGCCCCGGACATCGGCAAAACAATCAGCCCCAGCATTTT
TRBV11-2	TRBJ2-2	-	-	CASSPSRGRTGELFF	TGTGCCAGCAGCCCGTCCCGGGGTCGGACCGGGGAGCTGTTTTTT
TRBV5-1	TRBJ2-3	-	-	CASSLEGSDTQYF	TGCGCCAGCAGCTTGGAGGGGTCAGATACGCAGTATTTT
TRBV19	TRBJ1-4	-	-	CASSEGSTNEKLFF	TGTGCCAGTAGTGAGGGGAGCACTAATGAAAAACTGTTTTTT
TRBV5-4	TRBJ2-3	TRBD1	-	CASSLRQGADTQYF	TGTGCCAGCAGCTTGAGGCAGGGGGCAGATACGCAGTATTTT
TRBV29-1	TRBJ2-4	-	-	CSVQQGRRQYF	TGCAGCGTACAACAGGGTAGGAGACAGTACTTC
TRBV10-3	TRBJ1-1	TRBD1	-	CAISVGDSLNTEAFF	TGTGCCATCAGTGTTGGGGACAGTCTGAACACTGAAGCTTTCTTT
TRBV6-2/TRBV6-3	TRBJ2-3	-	-	CASSYSTGETDTQYF	TGTGCCAGCAGTTACTCGACGGGGGAGACAGATACGCAGTATTTT
TRBV6-5	TRBJ1-2	-	-	CASSYSSGGGLGYTF	TGTGCCAGCAGTTACTCGTCGGGGGGCGGACTTGGCTACACCTTC
TRBV13	TRBJ2-7	TRBD1	-	CASSYAQGGTGLIEQYF	TGTGCCAGCAGCTACGCCCAAGGTGGGACAGGGCTAATCGAGCAGTACTTC
TRBV7-2	TRBJ2-1	TRBD2	once	CASALSPGRDEQFF	TGTGCCAGCGCTCTTTCCCCGGGGAGGGACGAGCAGTTCTTC
TRBV7-2	TRBJ1-2	TRBD1	-	CASSPTGVPGYTF	TGTGCCAGCAGCCCTACAGGGGTGCCTGGCTACACCTTC
TRBV9	TRBJ1-2	-	-	CASSVGRGTVYGYTF	TGTGCCAGCAGCGTAGGGCGAGGGACCGTCTATGGCTACACCTTC
TRBV13	TRBJ2-3	TRBD1	-	CASSPTTGAITDTQYF	TGTGCCAGCAGCCCCACGACAGGGGCCATCACAGATACGCAGTATTTT
TRBV29-1	TRBJ2-4	-	-	CSAGRTAKNIQYF	TGCAGCGCTGGACGGACAGCCAAAAACATTCAGTACTTC
TRBV5-1	TRBJ2-3	-	-	CASSPGTRASSTDTQYF	TGCGCCAGCAGCCCGGGGACGAGAGCGTCTAGCACAGATACGCAGTATTTT